This T cell receptor beta chain emerged from a study of radiation and T cells in renal cell carcinoma. The treatment: 15 Gy SBRT to primary tumor, nephrectomy 4 weeks later. Nephrectomy followed 15 Gy stereotactic body radiation by 4 weeks. From germline, CDR1 is MGHRA and CDR2 YSYEKL. The length of the CDR3 is 16 residues. Trimming cost V 1 base and J 4 bases, with 16 bases left between them. Findings and limits, study-wide: Pretreatment tumor biopsies were lacking, so baseline clonotypes are unknown. In blood, top tumor clones expanded by 2 weeks, shrinking by 4.

Points on this clone: The antigen is unknown.

TCRdb's table, derived via immunoSEQ multiplex PCR, lists solely in-frame clones and lacks some. The repertoire includes 18,000 or so clones, around 55% of them detected once, and about 10% sits in the top ten. The material sequenced was tumor tissue, taken from a patient whose treatment included radiotherapy and nephrectomy. V is TRBV4-1 and J is TRBJ2-5; D is possibly TRBD2 (7 bases). This receptor was taken from a man aged 50 to 59 with renal cell carcinoma. The CDR3 loop reads CASSQGVMRGGETQYF. Here the CDR3 DNA reads TGCGCCAGCAGCCAAGGTGTAATGAGGGGGGGAGAGACCCAGTACTTC.